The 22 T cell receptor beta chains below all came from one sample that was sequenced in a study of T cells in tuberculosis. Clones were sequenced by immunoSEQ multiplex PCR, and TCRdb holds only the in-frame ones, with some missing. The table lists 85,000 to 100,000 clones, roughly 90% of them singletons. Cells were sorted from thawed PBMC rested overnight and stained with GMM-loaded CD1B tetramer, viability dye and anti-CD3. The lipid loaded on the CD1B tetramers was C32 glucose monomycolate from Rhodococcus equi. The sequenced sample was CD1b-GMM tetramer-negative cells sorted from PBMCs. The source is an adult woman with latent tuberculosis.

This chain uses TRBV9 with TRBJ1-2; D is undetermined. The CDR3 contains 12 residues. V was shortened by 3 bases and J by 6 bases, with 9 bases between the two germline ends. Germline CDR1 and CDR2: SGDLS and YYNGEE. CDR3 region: CASSDRAHGYTF. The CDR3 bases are TGTGCCAGCAGCGACAGAGCCCATGGCTACACCTTC.

The CDR3 loop is CASSRDSGNTIYF. The CDR3 nucleotides are TGTGCCAGCAGCCGGGACAGCGGAAACACCATATATTTT. V usage is TRBV7-3 and J usage is TRBJ1-3; 7 bases align to TRBD1. CDR3 length: 13 residues. The V segment lost 5 bases and the J segment 4 bases; nucleotides outside the gene matches: 2. CDR1 is SGHTA, CDR2 FQGTGA, per germline. Full variable domain (outside the CDR3, taken from reference TRBV7-3 and TRBJ1-3): GAGVSQTPSNKVTEKGKYVELRCDPISGHTALYWYRQSLGQGPEFLIYFQGTGAADDSGLPNDRFFAVRPEGSVSTLKIQRTERGDSAVYLCASSRDSGNTIYFGEGSWLTVV.

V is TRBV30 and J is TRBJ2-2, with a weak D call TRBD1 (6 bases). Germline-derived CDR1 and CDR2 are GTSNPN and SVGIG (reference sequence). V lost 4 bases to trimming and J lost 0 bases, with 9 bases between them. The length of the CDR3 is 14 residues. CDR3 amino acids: CAWKGQANTGELFF. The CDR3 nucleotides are TGTGCCTGGAAGGGACAAGCGAACACCGGGGAGCTGTTTTTT.

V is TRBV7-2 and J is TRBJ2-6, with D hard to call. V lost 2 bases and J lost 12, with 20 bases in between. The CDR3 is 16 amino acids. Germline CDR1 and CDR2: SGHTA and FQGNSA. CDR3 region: CASSLNSPRSEGVLTF. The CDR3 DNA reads TGTGCCAGCAGCTTAAATAGCCCGAGATCGGAAGGCGTCCTGACTTTC. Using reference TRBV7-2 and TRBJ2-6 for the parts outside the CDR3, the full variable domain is GAGVSQSPSNKVTEKGKDVELRCDPISGHTALYWYRQSLGQGLEFLIYFQGNSAPDKSGLPSDRFSAERTGGSVSTLTIQRTQQEDSAVYLCASSLNSPRSEGVLTFGAGSRLTVL.

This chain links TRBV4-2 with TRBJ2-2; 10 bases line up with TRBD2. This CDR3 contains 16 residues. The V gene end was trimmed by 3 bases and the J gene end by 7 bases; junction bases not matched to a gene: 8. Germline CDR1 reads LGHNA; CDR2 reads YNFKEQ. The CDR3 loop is CASSHRERGGSGELFF. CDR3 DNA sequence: TGTGCCAGCAGCCACCGCGAGCGGGGGGGCAGCGGGGAGCTGTTTTTT.

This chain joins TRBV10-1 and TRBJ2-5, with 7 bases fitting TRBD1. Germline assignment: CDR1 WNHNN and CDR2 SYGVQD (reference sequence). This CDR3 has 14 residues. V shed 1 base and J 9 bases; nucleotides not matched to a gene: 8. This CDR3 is CASSELRQGTAQYF. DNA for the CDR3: TGCGCCAGCAGTGAGTTGAGACAGGGCACCGCCCAGTACTTC.

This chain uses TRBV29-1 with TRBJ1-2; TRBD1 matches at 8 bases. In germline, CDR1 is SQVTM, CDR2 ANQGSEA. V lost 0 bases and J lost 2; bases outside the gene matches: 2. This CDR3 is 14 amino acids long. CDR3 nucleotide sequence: TGCAGCGTTGAAGACAGGGGGCGGAACTATGGCTACACCTTC. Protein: CSVEDRGRNYGYTF.

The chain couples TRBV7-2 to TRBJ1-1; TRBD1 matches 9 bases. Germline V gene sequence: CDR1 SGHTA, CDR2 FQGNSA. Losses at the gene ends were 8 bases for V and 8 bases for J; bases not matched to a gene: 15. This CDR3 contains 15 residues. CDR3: CASRQTGGDPREAFF. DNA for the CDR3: TGTGCCAGCCGACAAACAGGGGGCGATCCGCGCGAAGCTTTCTTT.

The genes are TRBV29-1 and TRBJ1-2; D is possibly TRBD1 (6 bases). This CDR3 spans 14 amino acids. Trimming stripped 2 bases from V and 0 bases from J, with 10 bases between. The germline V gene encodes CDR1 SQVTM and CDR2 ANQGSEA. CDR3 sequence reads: CSVERQETNYGYTF. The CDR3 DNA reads TGCAGCGTTGAACGACAGGAAACTAACTATGGCTACACCTTC.

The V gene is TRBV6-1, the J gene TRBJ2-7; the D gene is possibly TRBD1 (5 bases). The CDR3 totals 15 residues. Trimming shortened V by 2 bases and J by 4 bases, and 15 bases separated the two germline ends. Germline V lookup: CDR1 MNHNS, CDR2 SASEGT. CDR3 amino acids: CASSEIQGSQYEQYF. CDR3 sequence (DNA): TGTGCCAGCAGTGAAATCCAGGGCTCCCAATACGAGCAGTACTTC.

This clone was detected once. The CDR3 DNA follows: TGTGCCAGCAGTTGGGGTAGCGGGGGGAGGAGGGAGCAGTTCTTC. As protein: CASSWGSGGRREQFF. The chain employs TRBV27 and TRBJ2-1; 10 bases match TRBD2. V shed 4 bases, J shed 10 bases, and the junction held 10 bases outside the gene matches. This CDR3 comprises 15 residues. Germline V gene sequence: CDR1 MNHEY, CDR2 SMNVEV (reference sequence).

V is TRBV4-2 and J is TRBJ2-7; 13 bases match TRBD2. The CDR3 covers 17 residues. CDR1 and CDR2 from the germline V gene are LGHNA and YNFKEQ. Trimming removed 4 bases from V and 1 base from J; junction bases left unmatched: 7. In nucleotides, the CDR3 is TGTGCCAGCAGCCTTACTAGCGGGGGGGGAATTTCCTACGAGCAGTACTTC. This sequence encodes CASSLTSGGGISYEQYF.

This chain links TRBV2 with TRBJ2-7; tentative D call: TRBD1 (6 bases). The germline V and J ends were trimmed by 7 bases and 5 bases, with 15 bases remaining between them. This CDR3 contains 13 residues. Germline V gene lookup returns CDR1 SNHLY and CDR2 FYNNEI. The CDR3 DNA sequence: TGTGCCAGCATCCCACAGGGTTCCAACGAGCAGTACTTC. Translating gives CASIPQGSNEQYF. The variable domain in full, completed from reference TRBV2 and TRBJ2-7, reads EPEVTQTPSHQVTQMGQEVILRCVPISNHLYFYWYRQILGQKVEFLVSFYNNEISEKSEIFDDQFSVERPDGSNFTLKIRSTKLEDSAMYFCASIPQGSNEQYFGPGTRLTVT.

The DNA for the CDR3 is TGTGCCAGCAGCTTATATTCCCGCGGACAGCCCCAGCATTTT. Encoded protein: CASSLYSRGQPQHF. The V gene is TRBV7-2, the J gene TRBJ1-5; D is uncertain. Trimming took off 2 bases at V and 7 bases at J, with 12 bases between the two ends. The germline CDR1 and CDR2 sequences are SGHTA and FQGNSA. The CDR3 extends over 14 amino acids.

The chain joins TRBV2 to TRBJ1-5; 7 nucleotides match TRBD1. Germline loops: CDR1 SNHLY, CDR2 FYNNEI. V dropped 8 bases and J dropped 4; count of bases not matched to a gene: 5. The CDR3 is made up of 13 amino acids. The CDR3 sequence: CASRGTENQPQHF. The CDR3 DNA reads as TGTGCCAGCCGCGGGACAGAGAATCAGCCCCAGCATTTT.

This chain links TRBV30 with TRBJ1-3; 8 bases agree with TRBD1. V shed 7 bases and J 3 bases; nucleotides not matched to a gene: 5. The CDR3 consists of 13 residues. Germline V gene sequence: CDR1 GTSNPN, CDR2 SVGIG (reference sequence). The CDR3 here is CASDRGVGNTIYF. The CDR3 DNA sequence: TGTGCCTCCGACAGGGGTGTTGGAAACACCATATATTTT.

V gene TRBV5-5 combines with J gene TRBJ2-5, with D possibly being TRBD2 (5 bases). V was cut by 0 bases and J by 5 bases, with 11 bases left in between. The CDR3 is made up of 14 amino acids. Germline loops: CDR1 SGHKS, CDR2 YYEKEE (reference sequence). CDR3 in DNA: TGTGCCAGCAGCTTGGGGCGGGCCGGGGAGACCCAGTACTTC. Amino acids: CASSLGRAGETQYF.

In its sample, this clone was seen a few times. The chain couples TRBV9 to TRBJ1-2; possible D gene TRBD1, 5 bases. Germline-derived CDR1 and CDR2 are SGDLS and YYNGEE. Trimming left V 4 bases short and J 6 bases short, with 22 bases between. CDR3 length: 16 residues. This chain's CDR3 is CASSPRGVELEDGYTF. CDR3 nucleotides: TGTGCCAGCAGCCCCCGGGGGGTGGAACTAGAAGATGGCTACACCTTC. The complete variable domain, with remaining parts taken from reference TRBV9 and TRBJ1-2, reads DSGVTQTPKHLITATGQRVTLRCSPRSGDLSVYWYQQSLDQGLQFLIQYYNGEERAKGNILERFSAQQFPDLHSELNLSSLELGDSALYFCASSPRGVELEDGYTFGSGTRLTVV.

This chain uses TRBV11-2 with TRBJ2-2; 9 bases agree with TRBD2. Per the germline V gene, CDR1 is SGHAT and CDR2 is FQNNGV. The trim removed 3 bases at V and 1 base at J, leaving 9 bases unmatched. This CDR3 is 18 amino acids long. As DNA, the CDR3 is TGTGCCAGCAGCTTTAGCGGGGGCGTTTTAATGAACACCGGGGAGCTGTTTTTT. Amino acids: CASSFSGGVLMNTGELFF.

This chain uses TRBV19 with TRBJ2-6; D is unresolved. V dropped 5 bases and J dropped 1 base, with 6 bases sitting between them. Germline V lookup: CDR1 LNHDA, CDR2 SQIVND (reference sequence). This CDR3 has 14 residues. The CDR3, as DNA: TGTGCCAGTAGTCCCCGTTCTGGGGCCAACGTCCTGACTTTC. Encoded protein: CASSPRSGANVLTF. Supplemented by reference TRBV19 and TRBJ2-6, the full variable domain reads DGGITQSPKYLFRKEGQNVTLSCEQNLNHDAMYWYRQDPGQGLRLIYYSQIVNDFQKGDIAEGYSVSREKKESFPLTVTSAQKNPTAFYLCASSPRSGANVLTFGAGSRLTVL.

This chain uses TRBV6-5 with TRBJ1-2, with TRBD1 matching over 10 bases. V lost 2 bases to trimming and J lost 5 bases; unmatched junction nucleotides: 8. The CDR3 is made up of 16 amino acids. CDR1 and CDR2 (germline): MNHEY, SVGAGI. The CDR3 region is CASSYIRTGGGYGYTF. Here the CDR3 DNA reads TGTGCCAGCAGTTACATTCGGACAGGGGGGGGATATGGCTACACCTTC.

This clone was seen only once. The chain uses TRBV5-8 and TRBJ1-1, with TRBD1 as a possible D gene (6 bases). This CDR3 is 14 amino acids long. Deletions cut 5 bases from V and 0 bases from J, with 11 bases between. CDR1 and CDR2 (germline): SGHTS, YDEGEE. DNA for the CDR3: TGTGCCAGCAGTTTTGGACAGATGAACACTGAAGCTTTCTTT. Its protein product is CASSFGQMNTEAFF.